The TCR beta chain under discussion was sequenced for a study of blood T cell repertoires in COVID-19. Study summary: Donors in the United States, Italy and Spain gave samples during acute or convalescent COVID-19. Nucleic acid was either cDNA or gDNA, and it came from T cells, B-cell-depleted T cells, or PBMCs.

In the study's own analysis: Nucleated cell counts were estimated from reference gene primer amplification. TCRdb's table, derived via immunoSEQ multiplex PCR, lists solely in-frame clones and lacks some. V and J calls and clone size are copied from that table; D and trimming were computed from the DNA. This table holds approximately 270,000 clones, around 88% found once. The CDR3 has 14 amino acids. Between the trimmed V and J ends, which lost 2 bases and 3 bases, there was a span of 5 bases. From germline, CDR1 is SGHAT and CDR2 FQNNGV. Seattle cases were enrolled at active infection and followed longitudinally.

This sequence originates from a woman aged 30 to 39 with COVID-19, enrolled during active disease. The rearrangement joins TRBV11-2 to TRBJ2-6, with D unclear. The sequenced sample was peripheral blood. The CDR3 reads CASSLSGGANVLTF. CDR3 DNA sequence: TGTGCCAGCAGCTTATCGGGTGGGGCCAACGTCCTGACTTTC.